This TCR beta chain was captured in a study of T cell responses to AZD1222 COVID-19 vaccine. Looking at the study overall: Pooling was applied to second doses at about 4 or about 12 weeks. Study results and limitations: A rise in Spike-specific TCR breadth and depth followed two AZD1222 doses. Clonal diversity may have been underestimated, and the donors were mostly white British, with more females than males.

In the case of this clone: Its antigen is currently unknown.

Here immunoSEQ multiplex PCR was the method, and the copy in TCRdb shows in-frame clones only, minus some. The sample lists about 150,000 clones, about nine tenths occurring once. Sequenced material: peripheral blood, taken on day 0 of AZD1222 vaccination. The origin of this receptor is an adult in good health.

The CDR3 region has the DNA TGTGCCAGCAGAGTAGTTTACACCGGGGAGCTGTTTTTT. It translates to CASRVVYTGELFF. This rearrangement joins TRBV27 to TRBJ2-2; D is ambiguous. Trimming stripped 6 bases from V and 3 bases from J, with 8 bases between. Germline V CDR1 and CDR2: MNHEY, SMNVEV (reference sequence). CDR3 size: 13 residues.